A single sample gave rise to the 13 T cell receptor beta chains below, sequenced in a study of cytotoxic CD8 clonotypes in ibrutinib-treated CLL (dated by TCRdb to about 2021). The time point label here, explained by the study, means: 20 to 25 months on ibrutinib. Libraries were made using the immunoSEQ multiplex PCR assay. Sourced from immuneACCESS, this table was stored by TCRdb with only in-frame sequences that have V and J called. A share of the clones is absent; for the studies checked, an unresolved V gene accounts for under half, and the remainder has no known explanation. A total of approximately 100,000 clones appear in this sample, approximately 56% of them only once. The ten most abundant clones make up 37% of the sample. The sample in question was PBMCs, obtained after 24 months of ibrutinib treatment. The receptors were gathered from a human donor with chronic lymphocytic leukemia.

This chain uses TRBV18 with TRBJ2-7; 8 nucleotides match TRBD2. This CDR3 spans 14 amino acids. The V segment lost 6 bases and the J segment 7 bases; nucleotides outside the gene matches: 11. Germline-derived CDR1 and CDR2 are KGHSH and LQKENI. In DNA, the CDR3 is TGTGCCAGCTCGCCCGGGGGGGGGCAAAGGGAGCAGTACTTC. As protein: CASSPGGGQREQYF.

J is TRBJ2-4 and V is TRBV28, with a possible D match to TRBD1 (6 bases). Germline CDR1 reads MDHEN; CDR2 reads SYDVKM. The CDR3 is 14 residues long. V lost 6 bases and J lost 6, with 15 bases in between. The CDR3 loop is CASSPHDRTNIQYF. The CDR3 bases are TGTGCCAGCAGCCCACACGACAGGACAAACATTCAGTACTTC.

This clone has only a few counts. A much larger clone is a single base away; this may be a read error. As DNA, the CDR3 is TGTGCCAGCAGCCAAGATTCAGAAGGCTACACCTTC. It codes for CASSQDSEGYTF. The genes are TRBV21-1 and TRBJ1-2; TRBD1 is the table's D call, not checked against the DNA. TRBV21-1 is a pseudogene segment. This CDR3 is built from 12 residues.

The V call is TRBV5-4, the J call TRBJ2-4; no definite D call. Looked up from germline, CDR1 is SGHNT and CDR2 is YYREEE (reference sequence). Trimming stripped 0 bases from V and 5 bases from J, with 6 bases between. This CDR3 has 13 amino acids. DNA of the CDR3: TGTGCCAGCAGCTTGGGTTCCGAAAACATTCAGTACTTC. This encodes CASSLGSENIQYF.

This clone was observed a few times. V usage is TRBV9 and J usage is TRBJ2-1; no clear D. Germline-derived CDR1 and CDR2 are SGDLS and YYNGEE. The CDR3 is 11 amino acids. The V end lost 0 bases, the J end lost 13 bases, and 8 bases lay between the germline ends. The DNA of the CDR3 is TGTGCCAGCAGCGTAGGGCAGGTCCAGTTCTTC. Amino acids: CASSVGQVQFF.

J is TRBJ1-1 and V is TRBV29-1; D is unresolved. The germline V gene encodes CDR1 SQVTM and CDR2 ANQGSEA. Trimming pared 2 bases from V and 7 bases from J, leaving 8 bases between. This CDR3 region has 11 residues. The CDR3 is CSVEWVGEAFF. CDR3 coding DNA: TGCAGCGTTGAATGGGTGGGTGAAGCTTTCTTT.

This clone occurred a few times. The chain recombines TRBV4-1 with TRBJ1-6; D ambiguous. This CDR3 is 13 amino acids long. CDR1 MGHRA and CDR2 YSYEKL come from the germline V gene. The V and J ends lost 0 bases and 11 bases respectively, with 8 bases between them. CDR3: CASSQDLAAPLHF. For the CDR3, the DNA is TGCGCCAGCAGCCAAGATCTAGCGGCACCCCTCCACTTT.

This clone occurred a few times. This chain uses TRBV12-2 with TRBJ2-7; TRBD1 was called by the table and not checked on the DNA. TRBV12-2 is reported as a pseudogene. The CDR3 extends over 11 amino acids. CDR3 in DNA: TGTGCAAGTCGAACAGGGATCGAGCAGTACTTC. This gives the protein CASRTGIEQYF.

This sequence joins TRBV6-1 and TRBJ2-2; 8 positions agree with TRBD2. CDR1 is MNHNS, CDR2 SASEGT, per germline. CDR3 length: 14 amino acids. J was trimmed by 1 base and V by 10 bases; bases with no gene match: 5. The CDR3 sequence is CATSSGWNTGELFF. In DNA, the CDR3 is TGTGCCACCTCTAGCGGGTGGAACACCGGGGAGCTGTTTTTT.

The CDR3 DNA reads as TGCAGCGGCATGGGACTAGCGGGGCTGAGCTCCTACGAGCAGTACTTC. Translated, it gives CSGMGLAGLSSYEQYF. J is TRBJ2-7 and V is TRBV29-1; 13 bases are shared with TRBD2. The CDR3 runs to 16 residues. Germline CDR1 is SQVTM and CDR2 is ANQGSEA. The ends lost 7 bases at V and 0 bases at J; junction bases unmatched: 9.

J is TRBJ2-1 and V is TRBV28; D perhaps matches TRBD2 (6 bases). Germline CDR1 is MDHEN and CDR2 is SYDVKM. The CDR3 is made up of 12 amino acids. Trimming removed 7 bases from V and 10 bases from J, with 14 bases in between. The CDR3 DNA follows: TGTGCCAGCAACCCACCGGCGGGGGAGCAGTTCTTC. Translation gives CASNPPAGEQFF.

CDR3 protein: CASSLVASGGNTDTQYF. The CDR3 DNA reads TGTGCCAGCAGCTTAGTGGCTAGCGGGGGGAACACAGATACGCAGTATTTT. The chain joins TRBV7-2 to TRBJ2-3; the match to TRBD2 covers 11 bases. The trim removed 1 base at V and 2 bases at J, leaving 5 bases unmatched. Germline V gene lookup returns CDR1 SGHTA and CDR2 FQGNSA. The CDR3 has 17 residues.

This clone has a handful of counts. The rearrangement uses TRBV7-8 and TRBJ1-5, with 8 bases fitting TRBD1. The CDR3 length is 15 residues. In germline, CDR1 is SGHVS, CDR2 FQNEAQ. The ends lost 5 bases at V and 1 base at J; junction bases unmatched: 4. The CDR3 sequence: CASSKQGASNQPQHF. CDR3 in DNA: TGTGCCAGCAGCAAGCAGGGGGCGAGCAATCAGCCCCAGCATTTT.